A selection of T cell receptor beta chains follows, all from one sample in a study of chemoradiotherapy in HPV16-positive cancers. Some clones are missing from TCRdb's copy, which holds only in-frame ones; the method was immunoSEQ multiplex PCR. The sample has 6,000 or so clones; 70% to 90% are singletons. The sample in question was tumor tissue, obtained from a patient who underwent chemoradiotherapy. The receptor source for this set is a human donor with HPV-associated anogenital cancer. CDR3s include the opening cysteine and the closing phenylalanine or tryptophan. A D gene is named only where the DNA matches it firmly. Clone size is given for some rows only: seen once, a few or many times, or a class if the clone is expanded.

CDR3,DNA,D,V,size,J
CARSGGLGGVYGYTF,TGTGCCAGAAGCGGAGGCCTAGGTGGGGTCTATGGCTACACCTTC,-,TRBV5-3,-,TRBJ1-2
CASSVGSSRYEAFF,TGTGCCAGCAGCGTAGGTAGCAGCCGTTATGAAGCTTTCTTT,-,TRBV9,-,TRBJ1-1
CASSIRHLQAGEETQYF,TGTGCCAGTAGTATTCGACACCTCCAGGCAGGGGAAGAGACCCAGTACTTC,-,TRBV19,-,TRBJ2-5
CASSLIGTAYYEQYF,TGTGCCAGCAGCTTAATTGGAACGGCCTACTACGAGCAGTACTTC,-,TRBV11-2,-,TRBJ2-7
CASSQDTSGGEETQYF,TGCGCCAGCAGCCAAGACACTAGCGGGGGGGAGGAGACCCAGTACTTC,TRBD2,TRBV4-1,few,TRBJ2-5
CASSREAGTAYYSGNTIYF,TGCGCCAGCAGCCGAGAAGCCGGGACGGCTTATTACTCTGGAAACACCATATATTTT,-,TRBV4-3,-,TRBJ1-3
CSVRGAQSGANVLTF,TGCAGCGTTAGGGGCGCCCAATCTGGGGCCAACGTCCTGACTTTC,-,TRBV29-1,-,TRBJ2-6
CASSLEIPVSTDTQYF,TGCGCCAGCAGCTTGGAGATCCCGGTGAGCACAGATACGCAGTATTTT,-,TRBV5-1,once,TRBJ2-3
CASGIRGEEKQFF,TGTGCCAGCGGGATCAGAGGGGAGGAAAAGCAGTTCTTC,-,TRBV11-1,once,TRBJ2-1
CATSRGGLAGYEQYF,TGTGCCACCAGCAGAGGGGGACTAGCGGGTTACGAGCAGTACTTC,TRBD2,TRBV15,-,TRBJ2-7
CASSMDGIYEQYF,TGTGCCAGTAGTATGGACGGGATTTACGAGCAGTACTTC,-,TRBV19,-,TRBJ2-7
CASRRYGRQETQYF,TGTGCCAGCAGACGGTACGGGAGGCAAGAGACCCAGTACTTC,TRBD2,TRBV27,-,TRBJ2-5
CASSLVGEKLFF,TGCGCCAGCAGCCTGGTTGGGGAAAAACTGTTTTTT,-,TRBV5-1,-,TRBJ1-4
CASSLGVAGRQETQYF,TGTGCCAGCAGCTTAGGGGTAGCGGGACGTCAAGAGACCCAGTACTTC,TRBD2,TRBV7-8,-,TRBJ2-5
CASSLERTPQETQYF,TGTGCCAGCAGCTTAGAGCGGACCCCCCAAGAGACCCAGTACTTC,-,TRBV11-2,-,TRBJ2-5
CASSQQVGDEQYF,TGTGCCAGCTCACAACAGGTAGGGGACGAGCAGTACTTC,-,TRBV18,-,TRBJ2-7
CASSLIGGRANTGELFF,TGCGCCAGCAGCTTGATCGGGGGCCGGGCAAACACCGGGGAGCTGTTTTTT,-,TRBV5-1,-,TRBJ2-2
CASAMNTEAFF,TGTGCCAGCGCCATGAACACTGAAGCTTTCTTT,-,TRBV6-1,few,TRBJ1-1
CASSLGGGSEQYF,TGTGCCAGCAGCTTAGGGGGGGGATCCGAGCAGTACTTC,TRBD2,TRBV7-6,once,TRBJ2-7
CASSFLHLGVNEQFF,TGTGCCAGCAGCTTCCTCCACCTAGGGGTCAATGAGCAGTTCTTC,-,TRBV7-9,-,TRBJ2-1
CASSRDRVGSGELFF,TGTGCCAGTAGTAGGGACAGGGTTGGGTCCGGGGAGCTGTTTTTT,TRBD1,TRBV19,-,TRBJ2-2
CASSVSGTAYEQYF,TGTGCCAGCAGCGTTTCTGGGACAGCCTACGAGCAGTACTTC,TRBD1,TRBV9,-,TRBJ2-7
CASSSQGRHSGANVLTF,TGTGCCAGCAGTTCCCAGGGACGGCACTCTGGGGCCAACGTCCTGACTTTC,-,TRBV25-1,-,TRBJ2-6
CASSRGRTDTQYF,TGTGCCAGCAGCCGGGGGCGCACAGATACGCAGTATTTT,-,TRBV6-5,-,TRBJ2-3
CSVDPGRSGLGEQYF,TGCAGCGTTGACCCGGGACGTTCGGGGCTTGGCGAGCAGTACTTC,-,TRBV29-1,once,TRBJ2-7
CASSRTSGENNQPQHF,TGTGCCAGCAGCCGGACCTCGGGAGAAAACAATCAGCCCCAGCATTTT,-,TRBV7-9,-,TRBJ1-5
CASSVLAGGQRDTQYF,TGTGCCAGCAGCGTACTAGCGGGAGGGCAGAGAGATACGCAGTATTTT,TRBD2,TRBV9,few,TRBJ2-3
CASSQGFQETQYF,TGCGCCAGCAGCCAAGGGTTTCAAGAGACCCAGTACTTC,-,TRBV4-3,-,TRBJ2-5
CASSLAGPRDTEAFF,TGCGCCAGCAGTCTTGCGGGACCCCGAGACACTGAAGCTTTCTTT,-,TRBV5-1,-,TRBJ1-1
CASSLVPGSYNEQFF,TGCGCCAGCAGCTTGGTTCCGGGGTCCTACAATGAGCAGTTCTTC,-,TRBV5-1,-,TRBJ2-1
CASSPTGNLNYGYTF,TGCGCCAGCAGCCCGACAGGGAACCTCAACTATGGCTACACCTTC,TRBD1,TRBV5-1,-,TRBJ1-2
CSVEDLGYEQYF,TGCAGCGTTGAAGATCTTGGATACGAGCAGTACTTC,-,TRBV29-1,-,TRBJ2-7
CASSPAGVEKLFF,TGTGCCAGCAGCCCGGCAGGCGTCGAAAAACTGTTTTTT,-,TRBV5-5,few,TRBJ1-4
CASRFPESTEAFF,TGCGCCAGCAGGTTTCCGGAGAGCACTGAAGCTTTCTTT,-,TRBV5-1,-,TRBJ1-1
CASSLAPRGDSGNTIYF,TGCGCCAGCAGCTTGGCCCCCAGGGGAGACTCTGGAAACACCATATATTTT,-,TRBV5-1,-,TRBJ1-3
CASSLSMGMNTEAFF,TGCGCCAGCAGCCTTAGCATGGGAATGAACACTGAAGCTTTCTTT,-,TRBV5-1,-,TRBJ1-1
CASSSGGTDTQYF,TGTGCCAGCAGCTCCGGGGGCACAGATACGCAGTATTTT,-,TRBV28,-,TRBJ2-3
CSYQGARSTGELFF,TGCAGCTACCAGGGGGCACGGAGCACCGGGGAGCTGTTTTTT,TRBD1,TRBV29-1,few,TRBJ2-2
CASSPWGGGTKNIQYF,TGTGCCAGCAGCCCCTGGGGGGGAGGGACCAAAAACATTCAGTACTTC,TRBD2,TRBV7-9,-,TRBJ2-4
CASSLAAAAYEQYF,TGTGCCAGTAGTTTGGCAGCGGCCGCCTACGAGCAGTACTTC,-,TRBV19,few,TRBJ2-7
CASGLDRGGRNNEQFF,TGTGCCAGCGGCTTGGACCGCGGGGGCAGAAACAATGAGCAGTTCTTC,-,TRBV4-2,-,TRBJ2-1
CAWSGSPQETQYF,TGTGCCTGGAGTGGATCCCCCCAAGAGACCCAGTACTTC,-,TRBV30,-,TRBJ2-5
CASSPQGTSGSQETQYF,TGTGCCAGCAGCCCCCAGGGGACTAGCGGGAGCCAAGAGACCCAGTACTTC,TRBD2,TRBV7-2,few,TRBJ2-5
CASSLGPWTGGAFF,TGTGCCAGCAGCTTAGGCCCCTGGACAGGGGGAGCTTTCTTT,TRBD1,TRBV11-2,-,TRBJ1-1
CASSLGGDQPQHF,TGTGCCAGCAGCTTAGGGGGTGATCAGCCCCAGCATTTT,-,TRBV7-2,-,TRBJ1-5
CASSPQDGTSSTDTQYF,TGTGCCAGCAGCCCGCAAGACGGCACCTCGAGCACAGATACGCAGTATTTT,-,TRBV7-8,-,TRBJ2-3
CASTRDRGYTF,TGTGCCAGCACCAGAGACAGGGGCTACACCTTC,-,TRBV28,-,TRBJ1-2
CASSVQGTIYGYTF,TGTGCCAGCAGTGTACAGGGGACCATTTATGGCTACACCTTC,TRBD1,TRBV28,-,TRBJ1-2
CASSQDAGGEKLFF,TGTGCCAGCAGCCAGGACGCAGGGGGCGAAAAACTGTTTTTT,TRBD1,TRBV7-2,-,TRBJ1-4
CASSVGFYSYEQYF,TGTGCCAGCAGTGTTGGTTTTTACTCCTACGAGCAGTACTTC,-,TRBV6-1,-,TRBJ2-7
CASSLSSRGLADYNEQFF,TGTGCCAGCAGTTTAAGTAGTCGGGGACTAGCGGACTACAATGAGCAGTTCTTC,TRBD2,TRBV27,-,TRBJ2-1
CASSLDLSSYEQYF,TGTGCCAGCAGCTTAGATCTCAGCTCCTACGAGCAGTACTTC,-,TRBV7-9,-,TRBJ2-7
CASSSQEGSDTQYF,TGTGCCAGCAGCTCCCAGGAGGGGTCAGATACGCAGTATTTT,-,TRBV7-2,-,TRBJ2-3
CASNVMSSYNEQFF,TGTGCCAGCAACGTTATGAGCTCCTACAATGAGCAGTTCTTC,-,TRBV6-1,-,TRBJ2-1
CASSGMVRGAGTGELFF,TGTGCCAGTAGTGGTATGGTCCGGGGGGCGGGCACCGGGGAGCTGTTTTTT,-,TRBV19,-,TRBJ2-2